Listed below are T cell receptor beta chains from one sample, sequenced in a study of shared clonotypes between healthy human individuals. TCRdb's copy holds only in-frame clones and misses some; the assay was immunoSEQ multiplex PCR. The sample includes roughly 570,000 clones, roughly 98% seen only once; the top ten take roughly 0.29%. Sample: naive CD8+ T cells sorted from blood. The source of these receptors is a man in his thirties or forties in good health. Both conserved end residues are part of each CDR3. The order of the fields is V gene, D gene, clone size, J gene, CDR3 DNA, CDR3 protein. A D gene is named only where the DNA matches it firmly. Expanded clones are given a class, and other clones once, few, many or no size at all.

v_call: TRBV4-3; d_call: .; clone_size: .; j_call: TRBJ2-7; cdr3_nt: TGCGCCAGCAGCCAAGACGGGGCAGGTCGCTACGAGCAGTACTTC; cdr3_aa: CASSQDGAGRYEQYF
v_call: TRBV6-1; d_call: .; clone_size: .; j_call: TRBJ2-1; cdr3_nt: TGTGCCAGCAGTGAAGCCTTGCCAGACACCTTTACCTACAATGAGCAGTTCTTC; cdr3_aa: CASSEALPDTFTYNEQFF
v_call: TRBV7-9; d_call: .; clone_size: .; j_call: TRBJ2-1; cdr3_nt: TGTGCCAGCAGCCCCCGAAACTACAATGAGCAGTTCTTC; cdr3_aa: CASSPRNYNEQFF
v_call: TRBV27; d_call: .; clone_size: .; j_call: TRBJ2-2; cdr3_nt: TGTGCCAGCAGAACAAATGCCGGGCGTAACACCGGGGAGCTGTTTTTT; cdr3_aa: CASRTNAGRNTGELFF
v_call: TRBV27; d_call: .; clone_size: .; j_call: TRBJ2-3; cdr3_nt: TGTGCCAGCAGTTTAGTCAGCTCTCCTTCTACCGATTTT; cdr3_aa: CASSLVSSPSTDF
v_call: TRBV30; d_call: .; clone_size: .; j_call: TRBJ1-4; cdr3_nt: TGTGCCTGGAGTGAGGGACTTAATGAAAAACTGTTTTTT; cdr3_aa: CAWSEGLNEKLFF
v_call: TRBV6-5; d_call: .; clone_size: .; j_call: TRBJ2-3; cdr3_nt: TGTGCCAGCAGTTTTAAGAGCACAGATACGCAGTATTTT; cdr3_aa: CASSFKSTDTQYF
v_call: TRBV6-4; d_call: .; clone_size: .; j_call: TRBJ2-3; cdr3_nt: TGTGCCAGCAGTGAAGAGGCCCTCACAGATACGCAGTATTTT; cdr3_aa: CASSEEALTDTQYF
v_call: TRBV6-5; d_call: TRBD1; clone_size: .; j_call: TRBJ2-5; cdr3_nt: TGTGCCAGCAGCTTCCAGGGGGCCACCGAGACCCAGTACTTC; cdr3_aa: CASSFQGATETQYF
v_call: TRBV6-5; d_call: TRBD1; clone_size: .; j_call: TRBJ1-3; cdr3_nt: TGTGCCAGCACCGGACAGGTTGGGGAAAACACCATATATTTT; cdr3_aa: CASTGQVGENTIYF
v_call: TRBV27; d_call: TRBD1; clone_size: .; j_call: TRBJ1-2; cdr3_nt: TGTGCCAGCAGTGGGACAGCTAACTATGGCTACACCTTC; cdr3_aa: CASSGTANYGYTF
v_call: TRBV5-1; d_call: TRBD2; clone_size: .; j_call: TRBJ2-7; cdr3_nt: TGCGCCAGCAGCTCAGTAGCGGGAGGAGGCTACGAGCAGTACTTC; cdr3_aa: CASSSVAGGGYEQYF
v_call: TRBV5-6; d_call: TRBD1; clone_size: .; j_call: TRBJ2-7; cdr3_nt: TGTGCCAGCAGCTCTCCAAACCGACAGGGGTCGGACGAGCAGTACTTC; cdr3_aa: CASSSPNRQGSDEQYF
v_call: TRBV7-9; d_call: .; clone_size: .; j_call: TRBJ2-3; cdr3_nt: TGTGCCAGCAGCTCCAGCGATAGCACAGATACGCAGTATTTT; cdr3_aa: CASSSSDSTDTQYF
v_call: TRBV13; d_call: TRBD1; clone_size: .; j_call: TRBJ1-2; cdr3_nt: TGTGCCAGCAGCTTGGACAGGGGGCTAGGTGGCTACACCTTC; cdr3_aa: CASSLDRGLGGYTF
v_call: TRBV18; d_call: .; clone_size: .; j_call: TRBJ2-7; cdr3_nt: TGTGCCAGCTCACTGGCAGGGGTGGGCGAGCAGTACTTC; cdr3_aa: CASSLAGVGEQYF
v_call: TRBV27; d_call: TRBD2; clone_size: .; j_call: TRBJ2-1; cdr3_nt: TGTGCCAGCAGACCGACTAGCGGGAGCCGCAATGAGCAGTTCTTC; cdr3_aa: CASRPTSGSRNEQFF
v_call: TRBV11-2; d_call: .; clone_size: .; j_call: TRBJ2-7; cdr3_nt: TGTGCCAGCAGCTTACCAGGGGCGGACGAGCAGTACTTC; cdr3_aa: CASSLPGADEQYF
v_call: TRBV15; d_call: .; clone_size: .; j_call: TRBJ2-2; cdr3_nt: TGTGCCACTCTTTCGACGAACACCGGGGAGCTGTTTTTT; cdr3_aa: CATLSTNTGELFF
v_call: TRBV7-9; d_call: .; clone_size: .; j_call: TRBJ1-1; cdr3_nt: TGTGCCAGCAGCTCCGGGAAACCCGCGGACACTGAAGCTTTCTTT; cdr3_aa: CASSSGKPADTEAFF
v_call: TRBV7-2; d_call: .; clone_size: .; j_call: TRBJ2-7; cdr3_nt: TGTGCCAGCAGCTGGGGGCAGGGGGGTCTCTCCTACGAGCAGTACTTC; cdr3_aa: CASSWGQGGLSYEQYF
v_call: TRBV19; d_call: .; clone_size: .; j_call: TRBJ2-7; cdr3_nt: TGTGCCAGTAGTATGTCTAGGAGTCCCTCCTACGAGCAGTACTTC; cdr3_aa: CASSMSRSPSYEQYF
v_call: TRBV19; d_call: .; clone_size: .; j_call: TRBJ2-2; cdr3_nt: TGTGCCAGTAGTACTGTGAACACCGGGGAGCTGTTTTTT; cdr3_aa: CASSTVNTGELFF
v_call: TRBV20-1; d_call: .; clone_size: .; j_call: TRBJ1-1; cdr3_nt: TGCAACCAGGGCAGGGACACTGAAGCTTTCTTT; cdr3_aa: CNQGRDTEAFF
v_call: TRBV14; d_call: .; clone_size: .; j_call: TRBJ2-7; cdr3_nt: TGTGCCAGCAGCCAAGATAATCGGACATACGAAGGCAGAAAAGACTACGAGCAGTACTTC; cdr3_aa: CASSQDNRTYEGRKDYEQYF
v_call: TRBV7-9; d_call: .; clone_size: .; j_call: TRBJ2-7; cdr3_nt: TGTGCCAGCAGCTTAAGACCTCATTACGAGCAGTACTTC; cdr3_aa: CASSLRPHYEQYF
v_call: TRBV9; d_call: .; clone_size: .; j_call: TRBJ2-1; cdr3_nt: TGTGCCAGCAGCGTAGTAGAAGATGAGCAGTTCTTC; cdr3_aa: CASSVVEDEQFF
v_call: TRBV11-1; d_call: .; clone_size: .; j_call: TRBJ2-1; cdr3_nt: TGTGCCAGCAGCTTAACAGATAGTAATGAGCAGTTCTTC; cdr3_aa: CASSLTDSNEQFF
v_call: TRBV29-1; d_call: TRBD2; clone_size: .; j_call: TRBJ2-3; cdr3_nt: TGCAGCGTTGCCGGACTAGCGGGGCGGACAGATACGCAGTATTTT; cdr3_aa: CSVAGLAGRTDTQYF
v_call: TRBV7-9; d_call: .; clone_size: .; j_call: TRBJ1-1; cdr3_nt: TGTGCCAGCAGTTCCCCAGTCCGGGGTCCTAACACTGAAGCTTTCTTT; cdr3_aa: CASSSPVRGPNTEAFF
v_call: TRBV7-2; d_call: .; clone_size: once; j_call: TRBJ2-3; cdr3_nt: TGTGCCAGCAGCCCCAATCGTAGGTTGGCTCAAGATACGCAGTATTTT; cdr3_aa: CASSPNRRLAQDTQYF